This passage covers 27 T cell receptor beta chains from one sample sequenced in a study of T cell changes during pregnancy in multiple sclerosis. The data were produced by immunoSEQ multiplex PCR, yet TCRdb's version contains in-frame clones alone and is incomplete. The data contain fewer than 75,000 clones, about 89% of them singletons. The sample was peripheral blood, taken in the second trimester of pregnancy. The receptors were gathered from a female donor with multiple sclerosis, enrolled in a pregnancy study.

Details on this clone: Other DNA sequences from this sample encode an identical CDR3 as well. CDR3 coding DNA: TGTGCCAGCTCACCAGGGGAGGATCAGCCCCAGCATTTT. This translates into CASSPGEDQPQHF. J is TRBJ1-5 and V is TRBV18; D is ambiguous. Germline lookup yields CDR1 KGHSH and CDR2 LQKENI. The V gene lost 2 bases and the J gene lost 5 bases, with 7 bases spanning the gap. The CDR3 is 13 residues long.

The chain uses TRBV28 and TRBJ2-3, with 7 bases lining up with TRBD1. The V segment lost 6 bases and the J segment 5 bases; nucleotides outside the gene matches: 8. Germline V gene sequence: CDR1 MDHEN, CDR2 SYDVKM. CDR3 length: 14 amino acids. CDR3: CASRPGGEVDTQYF. As DNA, the CDR3 is TGTGCCAGCAGGCCAGGGGGAGAAGTAGATACGCAGTATTTT.

The chain links TRBV9 to TRBJ2-5; D possibly corresponds to TRBD2 (7 bases). Germline CDR1 reads SGDLS; CDR2 reads YYNGEE. The CDR3 is made up of 16 amino acids. V was clipped by 1 base and J by 2 bases, with 15 bases between them. In nucleotides, the CDR3 is TGTGCCAGCAGCGTATACGGGGGGCTTTCTCAAGAGACCCAGTACTTC. It is translated as CASSVYGGLSQETQYF.

The CDR3 bases are TGCGCCAGCAGCTCTAGGACAGGGGTAGACGAGCAGTACTTC. It translates to CASSSRTGVDEQYF. The gene calls are TRBV4-1 and TRBJ2-7, with 9 bases identical to TRBD1. Germline values: CDR1 MGHRA, CDR2 YSYEKL. There are 14 residues in the CDR3. V was pared by 5 bases and J by 5 bases, with 7 bases of the junction left unmatched.

This chain uses TRBV7-9 with TRBJ2-4, with D possibly TRBD1 on 6 matching bases. V was clipped by 1 base and J by 2 bases, with 15 bases between them. CDR3 size: 17 residues. The germline V gene encodes CDR1 SEHNR and CDR2 FQNEAQ (reference sequence). The CDR3 sequence is CASSLVSRQGTKNIQYF. The CDR3 DNA sequence: TGTGCCAGCAGCTTAGTTTCTCGGCAGGGGACCAAAAACATTCAGTACTTC.

This rearrangement joins TRBV4-3 to TRBJ1-1; 9 bases fit TRBD1. CDR1 is LGHNA, CDR2 YSLEER, per germline. This CDR3 is built from 19 residues. V dropped 0 bases and J dropped 0; count of bases not matched to a gene: 11. The CDR3 DNA follows: TGCGCCAGCAGCCAAGATTGGAGAAGGACAGGGGACCTGAACACTGAAGCTTTCTTT. It specifies CASSQDWRRTGDLNTEAFF.

In this sample, this clone turned up once. The CDR3 DNA reads TGTGCCAGTAGCCCGACAGACCGGGAGACCCAGTACTTC. Protein: CASSPTDRETQYF. The chain carries TRBV19 and TRBJ2-5, with a possible D match to TRBD1 (5 bases). Germline CDR1 LNHDA, CDR2 SQIVND (reference sequence). Trimming removed 6 bases from V and 5 bases from J, with 13 bases in between. The CDR3 spans 13 residues.

The J gene is TRBJ2-7, the V gene TRBV9, with 7 bases identical to TRBD1. Germline-derived CDR1 and CDR2 are SGDLS and YYNGEE. CDR3 length: 15 residues. V lost 4 bases and J lost 0; bases outside the gene matches: 7. The CDR3: CASSRSTGDSYEQYF. CDR3 nucleotide sequence: TGTGCCAGCAGCCGTTCAACAGGGGACTCCTACGAGCAGTACTTC.

This clone showed up just once. Germline and junction disagree at one end, which may indicate a read error. The gene calls are TRBV27 and TRBJ2-5, with 9 bases fitting TRBD2. Germline assignment: CDR1 MNHEY and CDR2 SMNVEV (reference sequence). CDR3 length: 14 residues. CDR3 loop: CASRTGLAARDLHF. CDR3 nucleotide sequence: TGTGCCAGCAGAACGGGACTAGCAGCCCGAGATCTCCACTTC.

The chain is built from TRBV7-9 and TRBJ1-2, with a possible D match to TRBD1 (6 bases). V was cut by 4 bases and J by 4 bases, with 13 bases left in between. The germline V gene encodes CDR1 SEHNR and CDR2 FQNEAQ (reference sequence). The CDR3 is made up of 14 amino acids. CDR3 nucleotides: TGTGCCAGCAGCTGGGCAGGGGATTTCTATGGCTACACCTTC. Amino acid sequence: CASSWAGDFYGYTF. The full variable domain, with the rest looked up from reference TRBV7-9 and TRBJ1-2, is DTGVSQNPRHKITKRGQNVTFRCDPISEHNRLYWYRQTLGQGPEFLTYFQNEAQLEKSRLLSDRFSAERPKGSFSTLEIQRTEQGDSAMYLCASSWAGDFYGYTFGSGTRLTVV.

The V gene is TRBV7-2, the J gene TRBJ2-7; D uncertain. Trimming removed 1 base at V and 6 bases at J, with 7 bases between. The CDR3 loop spans 12 amino acids. Looked up from germline, CDR1 is SGHTA and CDR2 is FQGNSA. CDR3 residues: CASSLVVAEQYF. CDR3 DNA sequence: TGTGCCAGCAGCTTAGTGGTGGCCGAGCAGTACTTC.

The V call is TRBV4-1, the J call TRBJ2-3; 7 bases agree with TRBD2. From germline, CDR1 is MGHRA and CDR2 YSYEKL. V was clipped by 6 bases and J by 0 bases; unmatched bases: 6. The CDR3 length is 15 residues. As DNA, the CDR3 is TGCGCCAGCAGTTACGCTAGCGGTAGCACAGATACGCAGTATTTT. Its protein is CASSYASGSTDTQYF.

The CDR3 protein is CASSTGTEPNEQFF. The CDR3 DNA reads as TGCGCCAGCAGTACCGGGACAGAACCCAATGAGCAGTTCTTC. The chain employs TRBV10-1 and TRBJ2-1, with TRBD1 identical over 7 bases. The CDR3 has 14 amino acids. The V and J ends lost 5 bases and 6 bases, in that order; junction bases with no gene match: 7. Germline V gene data show CDR1 as WNHNN and CDR2 as SYGVQD (reference sequence).

The chain recombines TRBV27 with TRBJ1-5, with TRBD1 matching over 8 bases. Trimming took 4 bases from V and 6 from J; bases not matched to a gene: 11. Germline CDR1 reads MNHEY; CDR2 reads SMNVEV (reference sequence). The CDR3 has 16 amino acids. The CDR3 is CASSSGQGIWGQPQHF. DNA for the CDR3: TGTGCCAGCAGTTCCGGACAGGGAATTTGGGGTCAGCCCCAGCATTTT.

CDR3 sequence reads: CASSDERQPQHF. For the CDR3, the DNA is TGTGCCAGCAGTGATGAGCGGCAGCCCCAGCATTTT. The chain has TRBV2 and TRBJ1-5; D gene ambiguous. This CDR3 is 12 amino acids long. Trimming stripped 3 bases from V and 7 bases from J, with 7 bases between. The germline V gene has CDR1 SNHLY and CDR2 FYNNEI.

The chain recombines TRBV4-1 with TRBJ1-1, with 8 bases lining up with TRBD1. V was clipped by 5 bases and J by 4 bases; unmatched bases: 12. The CDR3 totals 16 residues. CDR1 is MGHRA, CDR2 YSYEKL, per germline. The CDR3 DNA sequence: TGCGCCAGCAGCTTCCGGGACAGGTTTATGGGCACTGAAGCTTTCTTT. This translates into CASSFRDRFMGTEAFF.

This chain connects TRBV5-1 to TRBJ1-1; 7 bases align to TRBD1. J gave up 11 bases and V 0 bases, and 4 bases lay outside the gene matches. Germline V lookup: CDR1 SGHRS, CDR2 YFSETQ. The CDR3 covers 12 residues. The CDR3 loop is CASSLEGQDAFF. The CDR3 DNA follows: TGCGCCAGCAGCTTGGAAGGACAGGATGCTTTCTTT.

The chain links TRBV7-9 to TRBJ1-1; D remains unclear. The CDR3 is made up of 14 amino acids. The V and J ends lost 3 bases and 2 bases respectively, with 10 bases between them. Germline assignment: CDR1 SEHNR and CDR2 FQNEAQ (reference sequence). The CDR3 is CASSLTTDNTEAFF. Written as DNA, the CDR3 is TGTGCCAGCAGCTTGACAACAGATAACACTGAAGCTTTCTTT.

This clone has a single count. The V and J genes are TRBV2 and TRBJ1-1; unclear D gene. There are 11 residues in the CDR3. Germline V gene data show CDR1 as SNHLY and CDR2 as FYNNEI. The V gene lost 2 bases and the J gene lost 11 bases, with 9 bases spanning the gap. The CDR3 DNA follows: TGTGCCAGCAGTGAACAGGTCCCCGCTTTCTTT. As protein: CASSEQVPAFF.

This chain uses TRBV28 with TRBJ1-5, with D maybe TRBD1 (6 bases). CDR3 size: 12 residues. Germline V lookup: CDR1 MDHEN, CDR2 SYDVKM. Trimming took 7 bases from V and 7 from J, leaving 11 bases between them. The CDR3 sequence is CASTQGWQPQHF. DNA for the CDR3: TGTGCCAGCACTCAGGGGTGGCAGCCCCAGCATTTT.

The V gene is TRBV5-1, the J gene TRBJ1-4, with D possibly being TRBD1 (5 bases). Germline loops: CDR1 SGHRS, CDR2 YFSETQ. The germline V and J ends were trimmed by 4 bases and 4 bases, with 17 bases remaining between them. CDR3 length: 16 amino acids. The CDR3 DNA reads as TGCGCCAGCAGCCCTGGGGCCCTACTCTTTAATGAAAAACTGTTTTTT. This sequence encodes CASSPGALLFNEKLFF.

This clone was detected once. This rearrangement joins TRBV5-1 to TRBJ1-2; 9 bases agree with TRBD1. Germline CDR1 reads SGHRS; CDR2 reads YFSETQ. The V and J ends lost 0 bases and 1 base, in that order; junction bases with no gene match: 1. CDR3 size: 15 residues. The CDR3 DNA is TGCGCCAGCAGCTTGGGGACAGGGGTTAACTATGGCTACACCTTC. It encodes CASSLGTGVNYGYTF.

This sequence joins TRBV12-5 and TRBJ2-1; 13 bases align to TRBD2. This CDR3 is built from 18 residues. Germline V gene data show CDR1 as LGHNT and CDR2 as FRNRAP. With 1 base clipped from V and 6 bases from J, the junction kept 9 bases outside the gene matches. CDR3 DNA sequence: TGTGCTAGTGGTTTGGGGGGACTAGCGGGGTTCCTTGGCAATGAGCAGTTCTTC. Its protein product is CASGLGGLAGFLGNEQFF.

The chain recombines TRBV30 with TRBJ2-3; 9 bases match TRBD2. J was trimmed by 0 bases and V by 1 base; bases with no gene match: 5. Per the germline V gene, CDR1 is GTSNPN and CDR2 is SVGIG (reference sequence). The CDR3 spans 16 residues. The CDR3 DNA follows: TGTGCCTGGAGTGCAGGGACTAGCAAGAGCACAGATACGCAGTATTTT. Its translation: CAWSAGTSKSTDTQYF.

J is TRBJ2-7 and V is TRBV5-1; a weak D match, TRBD2 (5 bases). From germline, CDR1 is SGHRS and CDR2 YFSETQ. V was clipped by 0 bases and J by 7 bases, with 17 bases between them. This CDR3 spans 15 amino acids. The CDR3 loop reads CASSLASLAGEEQYF. Here the CDR3 DNA reads TGCGCCAGCAGCTTGGCGTCGCTAGCCGGAGAAGAGCAGTACTTC.

The chain couples TRBV11-1 to TRBJ2-1, with TRBD2 as a possible D gene (5 bases). The CDR3 covers 14 residues. The V gene's germline CDR1 is SGHAT and CDR2 FQDESV (reference sequence). V dropped 3 bases and J dropped 4 bases, with 10 bases sitting between them. Written as DNA, the CDR3 is TGTGCCAGCAGCTTCTACGGGATGTACAATGAGCAGTTCTTC. Translated: CASSFYGMYNEQFF.

This chain links TRBV6-5 with TRBJ2-3; no clear D gene. From germline, CDR1 is MNHEY and CDR2 SVGAGI. The CDR3 extends over 16 amino acids. The germline V and J ends were trimmed by 2 bases and 2 bases, with 14 bases remaining between them. The CDR3 DNA sequence: TGTGCCAGCAGTTACGCACAGCTCACCCACACAGATACGCAGTATTTT. The encoded protein is CASSYAQLTHTDTQYF.